These 27 T cell receptor beta chains share one sample of origin, sequenced in a study of control samples from healthy donors and cancer patients. This table comes from immunoSEQ multiplex PCR, and its TCRdb copy is limited to in-frame clones, with some not included. The sample shows under 450,000 clones, 90% of them seen only once. Sequencing used PBMCs. These receptors came from a man aged 40-50 years with head and neck cancer.

The chain has TRBV19 and TRBJ1-5, with TRBD1 matching over 9 bases. The CDR3 totals 14 residues. V shed 10 bases and J 6 bases; nucleotides not matched to a gene: 10. CDR1 is LNHDA, CDR2 SQIVND, per germline (reference sequence). The CDR3, as DNA: TGTGCCACCCGAGGACAGGGGCGAGGTCAGCCCCAGCATTTT. Amino acids: CATRGQGRGQPQHF.

The rearrangement joins TRBV19 to TRBJ2-3; 8 bases are a match to TRBD1. After removal of 4 bases from V and 3 bases from J, the junction contained 3 bases not matched to a gene. The germline gives CDR1 LNHDA, CDR2 SQIVND (reference sequence). This CDR3 comprises 14 residues. CDR3 nucleotide sequence: TGTGCCAGTAGTAGACGACAGGGGACAGATACGCAGTATTTT. Encoded protein: CASSRRQGTDTQYF.

The chain carries TRBV3-1 (or the pseudogene TRBV3-2) and TRBJ2-1; D may be TRBD2 (6 bases). The CDR3 length is 17 residues. With 4 bases removed from V and 2 bases from J, the gap between germline ends came to 18 bases. The germline gives CDR1 LGHDT, CDR2 YNNKEL (reference sequence). The CDR3 region is CASSPSGPGATYNEQFF. Here the CDR3 DNA reads TGTGCCAGCAGCCCCTCCGGTCCGGGAGCCACCTACAATGAGCAGTTCTTC.

This chain joins TRBV15 and TRBJ1-5; D unresolved. CDR1 and CDR2 (germline): LNHNV, YYDKDF (reference sequence). This CDR3 is 17 amino acids long. V lost 0 bases, J lost 3 bases, and 15 bases lay in between. Written as DNA, the CDR3 is TGTGCCACCAGCAGAGACCCTGTTTCGGTTTACAATCAGCCCCAGCATTTT. Translation gives CATSRDPVSVYNQPQHF.

The chain combines TRBV7-9 with TRBJ2-5; possibly TRBD1 for D (5 bases). V was trimmed by 1 base and J by 0 bases, leaving 9 bases between them. Per the germline V gene, CDR1 is SEHNR and CDR2 is FQNEAQ (reference sequence). The CDR3 is made up of 15 amino acids. The CDR3 is CASSLGGAYQETQYF. The CDR3 bases are TGTGCCAGCAGCTTAGGTGGGGCATACCAAGAGACCCAGTACTTC.

This clone was seen once. V and J are TRBV7-2 and TRBJ2-5; weak D call: TRBD1 (5 bases). From germline, CDR1 is SGHTA and CDR2 FQGNSA. V was shortened by 3 bases and J by 4 bases, with 12 bases between the two germline ends. The CDR3 extends over 14 amino acids. The DNA for the CDR3 is TGTGCCAGCAGCTTCTCATCAGGGCTAGAGACCCAGTACTTC. It specifies CASSFSSGLETQYF.

As DNA, the CDR3 is TGTGCCAGCAGTTTAAACCGGTGGCAGCCCCAGCATTTT. Residues: CASSLNRWQPQHF. The chain combines TRBV12-3 or TRBV12-4 with TRBJ1-5; D uncertain. The CDR3 spans 13 residues. Trimming pared 2 bases from V and 7 bases from J, leaving 9 bases between.

Here the CDR3 reads CASSRQGPNTGELFF. CDR3 bases: TGTGCCAGCAGTAGACAGGGACCGAACACCGGGGAGCTGTTTTTT. The V gene is TRBV2, the J gene TRBJ2-2, with TRBD1 matching over 7 bases. The ends lost 5 bases at V and 0 bases at J; junction bases unmatched: 3. Germline assignment: CDR1 SNHLY and CDR2 FYNNEI. The CDR3 runs 15 residues.

V and J are TRBV7-9 and TRBJ2-7; D not certain. Germline lookup yields CDR1 SEHNR and CDR2 FQNEAQ (reference sequence). The CDR3 has 14 amino acids. Trimming removed 3 bases from V and 3 bases from J, with 12 bases in between. CDR3 DNA: TGTGCCAGCAGCTTTGGCCAGGCATTCTACGAGCAGTACTTC. As protein: CASSFGQAFYEQYF.

V gene TRBV6-5 combines with J gene TRBJ2-5; D is undetermined. Trimming took 7 bases from V and 7 from J, leaving 19 bases between them. The CDR3 is made up of 14 amino acids. CDR1 and CDR2 from the germline V gene are MNHEY and SVGAGI. CDR3 in DNA: TGTGCCAGCACCTTAGGTTCGGGTACGGGGACCCAGTACTTC. The encoded protein is CASTLGSGTGTQYF.

The chain couples TRBV19 to TRBJ1-2, with 7 bases that match TRBD1. This CDR3 region has 13 residues. The V and J ends lost 5 bases and 4 bases, in that order; junction bases with no gene match: 4. CDR1 is LNHDA, CDR2 SQIVND, per germline (reference sequence). The CDR3 reads CASSRQGVYGYTF. CDR3 bases: TGTGCCAGTAGTCGACAGGGAGTCTATGGCTACACCTTC.

Only one count was recorded for this clone. This rearrangement joins TRBV7-3 to TRBJ1-3; the match to TRBD1 covers 8 bases. The ends lost 5 bases at V and 4 bases at J; junction bases unmatched: 4. Per germline, CDR1 SGHTA and CDR2 FQGTGA. This CDR3 has 14 residues. The CDR3 protein is CASSVGTGGNTIYF. CDR3 DNA sequence: TGTGCCAGCAGCGTCGGGACAGGCGGAAACACCATATATTTT. The whole variable domain, remainder taken from reference TRBV7-3 and TRBJ1-3, is GAGVSQTPSNKVTEKGKYVELRCDPISGHTALYWYRQSLGQGPEFLIYFQGTGAADDSGLPNDRFFAVRPEGSVSTLKIQRTERGDSAVYLCASSVGTGGNTIYFGEGSWLTVV.

The chain couples TRBV7-2 to TRBJ2-7; either TRBD1 or TRBD2 may fit D (5 bases each). This CDR3 is 12 amino acids long. Germline CDR1 is SGHTA and CDR2 is FQGNSA. V lost 3 bases and J lost 8, with 11 bases in between. The CDR3 coding sequence is TGTGCCAGCAGCTTCGTTTCGGGGCAGCAGTACTTC. This codes for CASSFVSGQQYF.

This sequence joins TRBV3-1 (or the pseudogene TRBV3-2) and TRBJ2-1; 10 nucleotides agree with TRBD1. Germline CDR1 LGHDT, CDR2 YNNKEL (reference sequence). With 3 bases clipped from V and 15 bases from J, the junction kept 17 bases outside the gene matches. The CDR3 consists of 16 residues. The CDR3 sequence is CASSHRGTGDQGSPFF. CDR3 DNA sequence: TGTGCCAGCAGCCACCGGGGGACAGGGGATCAAGGGAGTCCGTTCTTC.

This chain connects TRBV7-9 to TRBJ2-2; no definite D call. The CDR3 totals 14 residues. The ends were cut back, 2 bases at V and 1 base at J, with 5 bases in the middle. Per germline, CDR1 SEHNR and CDR2 FQNEAQ (reference sequence). The CDR3 is CASSLSGNTGELFF. The CDR3 DNA follows: TGTGCCAGCAGCTTATCAGGGAACACCGGGGAGCTGTTTTTT.

This chain uses TRBV11-2 with TRBJ2-5, with TRBD2 matching 7 bases. Germline CDR1 SGHAT, CDR2 FQNNGV. The CDR3 extends over 17 amino acids. V trimming: 1 base; J trimming: 1 base; junction bases outside the gene matches: 9. CDR3 nucleotide sequence: TGTGCCAGCAGCTTAGGCGAGGGGAGGGGCCCCCAAGAGACCCAGTACTTC. It encodes CASSLGEGRGPQETQYF.

V is TRBV11-2 and J is TRBJ2-7; 13 bases align to TRBD2. Germline-derived CDR1 and CDR2 are SGHAT and FQNNGV. The V and J ends lost 5 bases and 6 bases, in that order; junction bases with no gene match: 13. CDR3 size: 17 residues. The CDR3 loop reads CASSPPGLAGVVGEQYF. The CDR3 DNA follows: TGTGCCAGCAGCCCCCCCGGACTAGCGGGAGTAGTTGGCGAGCAGTACTTC.

The chain is built from TRBV28 and TRBJ2-1, with unresolved D. Trimming pared 10 bases from V and 0 bases from J, leaving 7 bases between. This CDR3 contains 12 residues. Germline V gene lookup returns CDR1 MDHEN and CDR2 SYDVKM. The CDR3 sequence: CATKSSYNEQFF. The CDR3 nucleotides read TGTGCCACCAAGAGCTCCTACAATGAGCAGTTCTTC. Using reference TRBV28 and TRBJ2-1 for the parts outside the CDR3, the full variable domain is DVKVTQSSRYLVKRTGEKVFLECVQDMDHENMFWYRQDPGLGLRLIYFSYDVKMKEKGDIPEGYSVSREKKERFSLILESASTNQTSMYLCATKSSYNEQFFGPGTRLTVL.

This chain connects TRBV6-4 to TRBJ2-3; D call uncertain. The CDR3 spans 14 residues. V lost 4 bases, J lost 2 bases, and 10 bases lay in between. Germline V gives CDR1 MRHNA, CDR2 SNTAGT. In nucleotides, the CDR3 is TGTGCCAGCAGTGTAGAATTTTTCACAGATACGCAGTATTTT. As protein: CASSVEFFTDTQYF.

For the CDR3, the DNA is TGTGCCAGCAGTTTAACTAGCAGACCCGCCAAAAACATTCAGTACTTC. Amino acids: CASSLTSRPAKNIQYF. This chain links TRBV27 with TRBJ2-4, with D maybe TRBD2 (6 bases). Germline loops: CDR1 MNHEY, CDR2 SMNVEV (reference sequence). The V end lost 2 bases, the J end lost 1 base, and 12 bases lay between the germline ends. The CDR3 covers 16 residues.

This rearrangement joins TRBV28 to TRBJ1-2; 9 bases are a match to TRBD1. The CDR3 consists of 15 residues. V was pared by 5 bases and J by 3 bases, with 7 bases of the junction left unmatched. Germline V gene lookup returns CDR1 MDHEN and CDR2 SYDVKM. This CDR3 is CASSEDRGMYYGYTF. The CDR3 nucleotides read TGTGCCAGCAGTGAGGACAGGGGAATGTACTATGGCTACACCTTC.

The CDR3 sequence: CASSYWQGEAFF. In DNA form, the CDR3 reads TGTGCCAGCAGTTATTGGCAGGGAGAAGCTTTCTTT. The chain has TRBV6-5 and TRBJ1-1; a possible D gene is TRBD1 (5 bases). This CDR3 contains 12 residues. V was cut by 3 bases and J by 8 bases, with 10 bases left in between. Germline V gives CDR1 MNHEY, CDR2 SVGAGI.

The chain has TRBV11-2 and TRBJ2-1; D is unclear. Trimming removed 4 bases from V and 8 bases from J, with 9 bases in between. This CDR3 has 12 amino acids. Looked up from germline, CDR1 is SGHAT and CDR2 is FQNNGV. Here the CDR3 reads CASSYSFDEQFF. The DNA of the CDR3 is TGTGCCAGCAGCTACTCCTTTGATGAGCAGTTCTTC.

The gene calls are TRBV27 and TRBJ2-1; D is undetermined. The CDR3 is 16 residues long. Germline-derived CDR1 and CDR2 are MNHEY and SMNVEV (reference sequence). With 7 bases removed from V and 0 bases from J, the gap between germline ends came to 16 bases. The CDR3 protein is CASTPRARGSYNEQFF. CDR3 in DNA: TGTGCCAGCACCCCTCGCGCCCGCGGCTCCTACAATGAGCAGTTCTTC.

The gene calls are TRBV6-6 and TRBJ2-7; D is possibly TRBD2 (5 bases). CDR3 length: 15 residues. Germline V gene sequence: CDR1 MNHNY, CDR2 SVGAGI (reference sequence). Between the trimmed V and J ends, which lost 10 bases and 6 bases, there was a span of 25 bases. The CDR3 DNA reads TGTGCCACCAATAAGCAACGACGGGGAGTTGGCGAGCAGTACTTC. Protein product: CATNKQRRGVGEQYF.

This chain links TRBV28 with TRBJ2-1, with D possibly being TRBD1 (5 bases). Trimming shortened V by 6 bases and J by 2 bases, and 8 bases separated the two germline ends. The CDR3 is made up of 13 amino acids. Germline lookup yields CDR1 MDHEN and CDR2 SYDVKM. CDR3 sequence (DNA): TGTGCCAGCAGCAGGGATACCTACAATGAGCAGTTCTTC. Residues: CASSRDTYNEQFF.

This clone has just one count. The rearrangement joins TRBV27 to TRBJ2-3, with 8 bases lining up with TRBD1. Trimming cost V 8 bases and J 2 bases; bases outside gene matches: 9. Germline V gene lookup returns CDR1 MNHEY and CDR2 SMNVEV (reference sequence). The CDR3 spans 15 residues. CDR3 sequence (DNA): TGTGCCAGCTCACCCCGGACAGGGTTCACAGATACGCAGTATTTT. Its translation: CASSPRTGFTDTQYF.